This entry lists 20 T cell receptor beta chains sequenced from one sample in a study of blood T cell repertoires in COVID-19. Assay used: immunoSEQ multiplex PCR; TCRdb lists only in-frame clones, some missing. The sample has roughly 260,000 clones, approximately 85% seen once. The sample comprised PBMCs or T cells enriched from blood (not recorded which). The receptors derive from a woman aged 45 to 65 who had recovered from COVID-19.

This clone was recorded only once. This sequence joins TRBV27 and TRBJ2-5, with TRBD2 matching 10 bases. Germline lookup yields CDR1 MNHEY and CDR2 SMNVEV (reference sequence). V dropped 2 bases and J dropped 4; count of bases not matched to a gene: 4. The CDR3 runs 15 residues. For the CDR3, the DNA is TGTGCCAGCAGTTTACTAGCGGGAGTCCCAGAGACCCAGTACTTC. Amino acid sequence: CASSLLAGVPETQYF.

The chain couples TRBV15 to TRBJ1-4; TRBD1 might be the D (5 bases). The CDR3 length is 15 residues. Trimming cost V 5 bases and J 2 bases, with 12 bases left between them. The V gene's germline CDR1 is LNHNV and CDR2 YYDKDF (reference sequence). The CDR3 here is CATSGGGSTNEKLFF. The CDR3 DNA sequence: TGTGCCACCAGCGGGGGGGGGAGTACTAATGAAAAACTGTTTTTT.

The rearrangement joins TRBV11-1 to TRBJ2-5, with 8 nucleotides matching TRBD1. The CDR3 is 15 residues long. V trimming: 4 bases; J trimming: 2 bases; junction bases outside the gene matches: 6. Germline values: CDR1 SGHAT, CDR2 FQDESV (reference sequence). CDR3 residues: CASSWGQVAQETQYF. CDR3 coding DNA: TGTGCCAGCAGCTGGGGACAGGTAGCGCAAGAGACCCAGTACTTC.

The genes are TRBV4-2 and TRBJ2-1, with TRBD2 identical over 9 bases. The CDR3 is 17 residues long. V gave up 0 bases and J gave up 2 bases; unmatched junction bases: 5. Germline V lookup: CDR1 LGHNA, CDR2 YNFKEQ. The CDR3 sequence: CASSQDHASGAYNEQFF. CDR3 nucleotides: TGTGCCAGCAGCCAAGATCACGCTAGCGGGGCCTACAATGAGCAGTTCTTC.

V is TRBV2 and J is TRBJ2-2; tentative D call: TRBD2 (7 bases). The V and J ends lost 7 bases and 0 bases respectively, with 15 bases between them. Germline-derived CDR1 and CDR2 are SNHLY and FYNNEI. The CDR3 has 16 amino acids. The CDR3 region has the DNA TGTGCCAGCACCTCCCGGGGGGCGTCGAACACCGGGGAGCTGTTTTTT. This gives the protein CASTSRGASNTGELFF.

The rearrangement uses TRBV10-3 and TRBJ2-1; 11 bases match TRBD2. The V segment lost 7 bases and the J segment 3 bases; nucleotides outside the gene matches: 5. CDR3 length: 15 amino acids. Germline V gives CDR1 ENHRY, CDR2 SYGVKD. As DNA, the CDR3 is TGTGCCATCACCTATACTAGCGGGAGCTACAATGAGCAGTTCTTC. It yields the protein CAITYTSGSYNEQFF.

The rearrangement links TRBV12-3 or TRBV12-4 to TRBJ1-1, with D possibly matching TRBD1 (5 bases). The V gene lost 6 bases and the J gene lost 5 bases, with 10 bases spanning the gap. The CDR3 covers 12 residues. CDR3 protein: CASSSRQTEAFF. CDR3 DNA: TGTGCCAGCAGCTCCCGACAGACTGAAGCTTTCTTT.

This clone was counted only a few times. This CDR3 is also generated by other DNA sequences in the sample. The gene calls are TRBV7-2 and TRBJ1-2; TRBD1 matches at 8 bases. The CDR3 covers 13 residues. In germline, CDR1 is SGHTA, CDR2 FQGNSA. Trimming took 5 bases from V and 2 from J; bases not matched to a gene: 1. CDR3 in DNA: TGTGCCAGCAGCCGGGACAGGAACTATGGCTACACCTTC. It encodes CASSRDRNYGYTF.

The genes are TRBV11-2 and TRBJ2-7; 9 nucleotides line up with TRBD1. Losses at the gene ends were 5 bases for V and 7 bases for J; bases not matched to a gene: 9. Germline loops: CDR1 SGHAT, CDR2 FQNNGV. There are 14 residues in the CDR3. CDR3 residues: CASSHRDRVGEQYF. In nucleotides, the CDR3 is TGTGCCAGCAGCCACCGGGACAGGGTTGGTGAGCAGTACTTC.

This chain joins TRBV5-1 and TRBJ1-2; TRBD1 agrees at 9 bases. V dropped 10 bases and J dropped 3; count of bases not matched to a gene: 10. The CDR3 sequence is 14 residues long. CDR1 SGHRS and CDR2 YFSETQ come from the germline V gene. CDR3 region: CAGPYRDRDYGYTF. Here the CDR3 DNA reads TGCGCCGGTCCATACCGGGACAGGGACTATGGCTACACCTTC.

The J gene is TRBJ2-7, the V gene TRBV10-3, with a tentative D call TRBD2 (6 bases). Deletions cut 10 bases from V and 0 bases from J, with 16 bases between. Germline loops: CDR1 ENHRY, CDR2 SYGVKD. The CDR3 consists of 14 residues. CDR3 coding DNA: TGTGCCACTTTTATGGGCGGGGTCTCCTACGAGCAGTACTTC. It is translated as CATFMGGVSYEQYF.

The J gene is TRBJ2-3, the V gene TRBV9; 9 bases line up with TRBD2. Germline V CDR1 and CDR2: SGDLS, YYNGEE. V lost 8 bases to trimming and J lost 4 bases; unmatched junction nucleotides: 14. The CDR3 contains 16 residues. Here the CDR3 DNA reads TGTGCCAGTATCGACGTAGCGGGAGTAAACCCAGATACGCAGTATTTT. It encodes CASIDVAGVNPDTQYF.

The V gene is TRBV11-2, the J gene TRBJ2-5, with TRBD2 matching 11 bases. CDR1 is SGHAT and CDR2 is FQNNGV in the germline V gene. This CDR3 comprises 16 residues. V was clipped by 2 bases and J by 1 base; unmatched bases: 3. CDR3 loop: CASSLLAGGGQETQYF. The CDR3 DNA sequence: TGTGCCAGCAGCTTACTAGCGGGAGGTGGCCAAGAGACCCAGTACTTC.

The chain is built from TRBV9 and TRBJ2-3, with D perhaps TRBD2 (6 bases). Germline V gene data show CDR1 as SGDLS and CDR2 as YYNGEE. V gave up 3 bases and J gave up 2 bases, with 16 bases separating them. This CDR3 has 16 amino acids. The CDR3 nucleotides read TGTGCCAGCAGCGATAGTCGGGAGACCAACACAGATACGCAGTATTTT. Translation gives CASSDSRETNTDTQYF.

The rearrangement links TRBV13 to TRBJ1-1; tentatively, D is TRBD1 (5 bases). Trimming stripped 5 bases from V and 1 base from J, with 17 bases between. The CDR3 is made up of 16 amino acids. The germline V gene has CDR1 PRHDT and CDR2 FYEKMQ (reference sequence). In DNA form, the CDR3 reads TGTGCCAGCAGCCCGGGCGGATTGGGGGGGAACACTGAAGCTTTCTTT. The encoded protein is CASSPGGLGGNTEAFF.

This clone appeared once. The gene calls are TRBV28 and TRBJ2-1, with D tentatively TRBD1 (5 bases). The CDR3 has 11 residues. The germline CDR1 and CDR2 sequences are MDHEN and SYDVKM. V gave up 6 bases and J gave up 13 bases, with 13 bases separating them. CDR3 sequence reads: CASSLRQLQFF. For the CDR3, the DNA is TGTGCCAGCAGCTTGAGACAGCTACAGTTCTTC.

The chain combines TRBV6-5 with TRBJ1-1, with TRBD1 identical over 7 bases. The length of the CDR3 is 15 residues. With 2 bases clipped from V and 5 bases from J, the junction kept 8 bases outside the gene matches. The germline V gene has CDR1 MNHEY and CDR2 SVGAGI. The CDR3 DNA reads as TGTGCCAGCAGTTACCCACAGGGGACGGGAACTGAAGCTTTCTTT. Protein product: CASSYPQGTGTEAFF.

The chain recombines TRBV9 with TRBJ2-5, with 9 bases fitting TRBD2. V lost 2 bases to trimming and J lost 0 bases; unmatched junction nucleotides: 2. CDR1 and CDR2 (germline): SGDLS, YYNGEE. There are 15 residues in the CDR3. The CDR3 nucleotides are TGTGCCAGCAGCGTTTCTAGCGGGGACCAAGAGACCCAGTACTTC. This translates into CASSVSSGDQETQYF.

V and J are TRBV6-2 or TRBV6-3 and TRBJ1-2; 8 bases fit TRBD1. The CDR3 consists of 15 residues. V lost 3 bases and J lost 6; bases outside the gene matches: 9. The germline gives CDR1 MNHEY, CDR2 SVGEGT. The CDR3 sequence: CASSYPQTGDDGYTF. CDR3 DNA sequence: TGTGCCAGCAGTTATCCCCAGACAGGGGACGATGGCTACACCTTC.

This clone came up once. This chain joins TRBV19 and TRBJ2-2; TRBD2 agrees at 8 bases. Germline V gene lookup returns CDR1 LNHDA and CDR2 SQIVND (reference sequence). This CDR3 is built from 16 residues. With 6 bases clipped from V and 5 bases from J, the junction kept 11 bases outside the gene matches. The DNA for the CDR3 is TGTGCCAGTAGCCAGAAGCGGGAGCTCGGGACCGGGGAGCTGTTTTTT. Translating it yields CASSQKRELGTGELFF.